These 11 T cell receptor beta chains share one sample of origin, sequenced in a study of T cells after yellow fever vaccination. Each CDR3 protein is one row after TCRdb ran MiXCR on the 5' RACE reads. Altogether under 400,000 distinct CDR3 sequences are present, 11% being singletons, with the ten largest covering less than 20%. The sequencing used PBMCs, collected on the day of the first yellow fever vaccination. The source is a man in his late teens or twenties who received the YFV17D yellow fever vaccine.

The sample holds a few counts of this clonotype. This sequence joins TRBV5-5 and TRBJ2-2; 7 nucleotides agree with TRBD1. This CDR3 region has 16 residues. Germline values: CDR1 SGHKS, CDR2 YYEKEE (reference sequence). Trimming removed 6 bases from V and 3 bases from J; junction bases left unmatched: 11. The CDR3 is CASTKKQGRDTGELFF. The CDR3 region has the DNA TGTGCCAGCACCAAGAAACAGGGGCGAGACACCGGGGAGCTGTTTTTT.

The chain carries TRBV3-1 and TRBJ1-6; tentatively, D is TRBD1 (5 bases). The CDR3 totals 17 residues. From germline, CDR1 is LGHDT and CDR2 YNNKEL (reference sequence). V was shortened by 1 base and J by 9 bases, with 19 bases between the two germline ends. The CDR3 region has the DNA TGTGCCAGCAGCCAAGGAGGATGGGGCACGAGAGCTTCACCCCTCCACTTT. This translates into CASSQGGWGTRASPLHF.

The CDR3 DNA sequence: TGTGCCATCAGCAGACAGGGGGGGAAGGATGAAGCTTTCTTT. Amino acid sequence: CAISRQGGKDEAFF. The chain couples TRBV10-3 to TRBJ1-1; TRBD1 aligns across 9 bases. Per germline, CDR1 ENHRY and CDR2 SYGVKD. Trimming cost V 6 bases and J 7 bases; bases outside gene matches: 9. The CDR3 has 14 amino acids.

The chain links TRBV6-5 to TRBJ1-5; no clear D. CDR3 size: 16 residues. The V end lost 3 bases, the J end lost 0 bases, and 12 bases lay between the germline ends. Germline lookup yields CDR1 MNHEY and CDR2 SVGAGI. CDR3 DNA: TGTGCCAGCAGTTATCGAGCTGAATATAGCAATCAGCCCCAGCATTTT. It codes for CASSYRAEYSNQPQHF.

In its sample, this clonotype was seen a few times. V gene TRBV7-9 combines with J gene TRBJ1-3; D is uncertain. Germline V gene lookup returns CDR1 SEHNR and CDR2 FQNEAQ (reference sequence). The CDR3 is 16 amino acids. Trimming stripped 2 bases from V and 0 bases from J, with 11 bases between. CDR3 residues: CASSLTRASSGNTIYF. As DNA, the CDR3 is TGTGCCAGCAGCTTAACCCGGGCCAGCTCTGGAAACACCATATATTTT.

The CDR3 spells CASSAGTSDYNEQFF. The CDR3 nucleotides read TGTGCCAGCAGCGCCGGGACTAGTGATTACAATGAGCAGTTCTTC. J is TRBJ2-1 and V is TRBV9; the match to TRBD2 covers 8 bases. V lost 3 bases and J lost 4; bases outside the gene matches: 6. The CDR3 is 15 amino acids. Per the germline V gene, CDR1 is SGDLS and CDR2 is YYNGEE. The full variable domain, rest sourced from reference TRBV9 and TRBJ2-1, is DSGVTQTPKHLITATGQRVTLRCSPRSGDLSVYWYQQSLDQGLQFLIQYYNGEERAKGNILERFSAQQFPDLHSELNLSSLELGDSALYFCASSAGTSDYNEQFFGPGTRLTVL.

In its sample, this clonotype was seen many times. This chain links TRBV6-1 with TRBJ2-1; possible D gene TRBD1, 6 bases. Germline CDR1 is MNHNS and CDR2 is SASEGT. This CDR3 is 13 amino acids long. Trimming removed 6 bases from V and 4 bases from J, with 10 bases in between. As DNA, the CDR3 is TGTGCCAGCAGGCACGGACAGTACAATGAGCAGTTCTTC. Encoded protein: CASRHGQYNEQFF.

The rearrangement uses TRBV2 and TRBJ2-5, with 10 bases fitting TRBD1. Germline values: CDR1 SNHLY, CDR2 FYNNEI. The CDR3 is made up of 15 amino acids. V lost 3 bases to trimming and J lost 5 bases; unmatched junction nucleotides: 6. CDR3 in amino acids: CASSDPGQGWETQYF. The CDR3 bases are TGTGCCAGCAGTGACCCGGGACAGGGGTGGGAGACCCAGTACTTC.

This clonotype has a handful of counts. The V and J genes are TRBV9 and TRBJ2-6; D may be TRBD2 (5 bases). Germline lookup yields CDR1 SGDLS and CDR2 YYNGEE. Trimming took 4 bases from V and 0 from J, leaving 11 bases between them. The CDR3 is 16 residues long. Here the CDR3 DNA reads TGTGCCAGCAGCCCCTGGGAGTTCTCTGGGGCCAACGTCCTGACTTTC. This encodes CASSPWEFSGANVLTF.

The rearrangement links TRBV11-2 to TRBJ1-6; a weak D match, TRBD1 (5 bases). The CDR3 sequence is 13 residues long. Trimming left V 2 bases short and J 13 bases short, with 12 bases between. Germline V CDR1 and CDR2: SGHAT, FQNNGV. The CDR3 reads CASSLRGPVPLHF. For the CDR3, the DNA is TGTGCCAGCAGCTTAAGGGGACCAGTTCCCCTCCACTTT.

This clonotype has ten or more counts. The chain uses TRBV5-1 and TRBJ1-5; the D gene is possibly TRBD1 (5 bases). Germline lookup yields CDR1 SGHRS and CDR2 YFSETQ. V lost 0 bases, J lost 5 bases, and 9 bases lay in between. The CDR3 sequence is 14 residues long. CDR3 in DNA: TGCGCCAGCAGCTTGGTGGGAGGGGATCAGCCCCAGCATTTT. As protein: CASSLVGGDQPQHF.